A selection of T cell receptor delta chains follows, all from one sample in a study of gamma-delta chains in newborns, infants, children. TCRdb reanalysed the reads with CATT. This sample has around 5,900 delta-chain clones, with approximately 15% found just once. Sequenced here: blood, sampled at baseline. The source of these receptors is a child who was a newborn, infant or young child, either healthy, febrile or measles-vaccinated (not recorded which). The CDR3 runs from the conserved cysteine through the conserved F or W. D genes are given only for firm matches. The size of a clone is reported for some rows only, either as once, few or many, or as a class for expanded clones.

medium-sized	NA	TRDV3	TRDJ1	TGTGCCTCTCCCCATTCGTCCCAATCGGGCGAACCTGATAAACTCATCTTT	CASPHSSQSGEPDKLIF
medium-sized	TRDD3	TRDV2	TRDJ3	TGTGCCTGTGACCCCACTGGGGGATCCCGCTCCTGGGACACCCGACAGATGTTTTTC	CACDPTGGSRSWDTRQMFF
medium-sized	TRDD2	TRDV1	TRDJ2	TGTGCTCTTGGGGAGCCCCTTCCTACGTTTATCTGGACGGCACAACTCTTCTTT	CALGEPLPTFIWTAQLFF
NA	TRDD3	TRDV1	TRDJ1	TGTGCTCTTGGGGAACGCATCCTAGAGGTATCGCTCCCCACAAACTGGGGGATACCTTTCACCGATAAACTCATCTTT	CALGERILEVSLPTNWGIPFTDKLIF
many	TRDD3	TRDV1	TRDJ1	TGTGCTCTTGGGGACGTCCTACACTGGGGGACACTTTGGACCGATAAACTCATCTTT	CALGDVLHWGTLWTDKLIF
medium-sized	TRDD3	TRDV2	TRDJ1	TGTGCCTGTGACGTCACTGGGGGATCGAAGGACACCGATAAACTCATCTTT	CACDVTGGSKDTDKLIF
medium-sized	TRDD2	TRDV2	TRDJ3	TGTGCCTGTGACACCGTCCCACCGGGTCCCCAGGGGCCTTCCTACGTCCCACTGAGCTCCTGGGACACCCGACAGATGTTTTTC	CACDTVPPGPQGPSYVPLSSWDTRQMFF
many	TRDD3	TRDV1	TRDJ1	TGTGCTCTTGGGGAACTCCGGTACTGGGGGTTGACCGATAAACTCATCTTT	CALGELRYWGLTDKLIF
medium-sized	TRDD3	TRDV2	TRDJ2	TGTGCCTGTGACGTACTGGGGGATACAGCACAACTCTTCTTT	CACDVLGDTAQLFF
medium-sized	TRDD3	TRDV1	TRDJ1	TGTGCTCTCCTCCCCCTCTTCCGGAGTGGGGGATTCACCGATAAACTCATCTTT	CALLPLFRSGGFTDKLIF
NA	TRDD3	TRDV2	TRDJ3	TGTGCCTGTGACACCGTCTTTAGTACTGGGGGATACCCGTGGGACACCCGACAGATGTTTTTC	CACDTVFSTGGYPWDTRQMFF
once	TRDD3	TRDV1	TRDJ1	TGTGCTCTTGGGGAACTAGAAATCTTCTGGGGGAGGGATACTCCCCCTTTCACCGATAAACTCATCTTT	CALGELEIFWGRDTPPFTDKLIF
NA	TRDD3	TRDV2	TRDJ3	TGTGCCTGTGACACCGGGGGATACGCCTCCTGGGACACCCGACAGATGTTTTTC	CACDTGGYASWDTRQMFF
few	TRDD3	TRDV2	TRDJ1	TGTGCCTGTGACACCGTGTCACTGGGGGATATGGTCGATAAACTCATCTTT	CACDTVSLGDMVDKLIF